This T cell receptor (beta chain) stems from a study of T cells in Graves' hyperthyroidism and ophthalmopathy. From RNA transcripts, TCR beta CDR3 regions were amplified. The primer set for the first-round RT-PCR of the TCR CDR3 was HTBI. In TCRdb, the multiplex PCR reads were re-called with MiXCR into one record per CDR3 protein. The sample contains 410,000 or so distinct CDR3 sequences, roughly 15% of which appear only once. In its sample, this clonotype was seen a few times. The CDR3 has 14 residues. The germline CDR1 and CDR2 sequences are MGHRA and YSYEKL. Unmatched junction bases numbered 4, after V lost 5 bases and J lost 1 base.

Source material: blood. The V gene is TRBV4-1, the J gene TRBJ1-1; 7 nucleotides line up with TRBD1. This TCR derives from a man between 18 and 35 years old with Graves' ophthalmopathy. CDR3 protein: CASSDNRGNTEAFF. The CDR3 bases are TGCGCCAGCAGCGATAACAGGGGGAACACTGAAGCTTTCTTT.